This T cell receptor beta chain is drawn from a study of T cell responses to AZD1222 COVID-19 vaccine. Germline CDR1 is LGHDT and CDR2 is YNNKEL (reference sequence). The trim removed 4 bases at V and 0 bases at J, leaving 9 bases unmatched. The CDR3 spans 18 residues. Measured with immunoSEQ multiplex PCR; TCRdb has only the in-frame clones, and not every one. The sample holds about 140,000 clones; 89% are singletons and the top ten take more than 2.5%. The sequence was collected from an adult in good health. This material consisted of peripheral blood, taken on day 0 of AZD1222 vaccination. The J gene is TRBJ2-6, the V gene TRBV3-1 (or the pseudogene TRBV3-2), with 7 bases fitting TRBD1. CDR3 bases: TGTGCCAGCAGCCCTCTGGGACAGTTGGGCTCTGGGGCCAACGTCCTGACTTTC. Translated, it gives CASSPLGQLGSGANVLTF.